This T cell receptor (beta chain) was identified in a study of blood T cell repertoires in COVID-19 (dated by TCRdb to about 2020). Broadly, across the study: The collaborator samples originated in the United States, Italy and Spain and spanned the acute and convalescent phases of COVID-19. Nearly every sample came with metadata listing a de-identified subject ID, COVID-19 status, age in years and sex. Samples were obtained from the ongoing ImmuneRACE study (first 160 participants) and from 1,000 to 1,500 subjects provided by 6 global collaborators. Subjects who had been exposed to COVID-19, were actively infected with it, or had recovered from it provided the deeply sampled blood TCRbeta repertoires that made up the dataset. Where HLA class I and class II types were available, the types were taken from metadata supplied by the sample provider, not from assay-based typing. A freely available public database, intended as a resource for researchers studying the immune response to SARS-CoV-2, is where the repertoires were released. The prospective study material was composed of cDNA or gDNA derived from T cells, B-cell-depleted T cells, or PBMCs.

The collaborating institutions used their own protocols to collect whole blood in K2EDTA tubes. For TCRbeta analysis, collaborators shipped samples in one of three forms: frozen whole blood, isolated PBMCs, or DNA extracted from either of those sample types. As for this clone: There is no known antigen for this receptor. No much larger clonotype is one base removed from it; base qualities were not supplied.

The investigation overall reported the following: The quantity of clinical and demographic metadata differed by source and by participant and was supplied without curation.

TCRbeta CDR3 regions were amplified from genomic DNA by means of the immunoSEQ Assay, a bias-controlled multiplex PCR. The source study handled its data this way. Within the assay, amplification of reference gene primers was used to estimate how many nucleated cells each sample contained. To quantify the absolute abundance of each unique TCRbeta CDR3 rearrangement, sequence reads were collapsed and filtered. For each sample, productive Simpson clonality was calculated by taking the square root of Simpson's diversity index across productive rearrangements. TCRdb holds this immuneACCESS table with in-frame rearrangements only. Some clones are missing; in checked studies, unresolved V genes explain under half, and the rest has no known cause. V and J calls and clone size follow that table, whereas D and trimming were derived from the DNA. This sample gives about 54,000 clones in total; 85% to 90% of them show up just once. The biggest ten clones account for roughly 4.5% of the sample.

Reading the germline V gene gives CDR1 MGHRA and CDR2 YSYEKL. Measured from the cysteine to the phenylalanine, the CDR3 is 14 residues long. Kept here is only the CDR3 DNA, which spans 42 bases and is read in frame from base 1. V is reduced by 4 bases and J by 4 bases, leaving a spacing of 14 bases between them. The origin of this receptor is a man aged 35-49 years with active COVID-19. The sequencing input was peripheral blood. This sequence uses TRBV4-1 and TRBJ2-7; TRBD2 might be the D gene, on 5 matching bases. The encoded CDR3 is CASSPLAKGYEQYF. In nucleotides, the sequence is TGCGCCAGCAGCCCTTTAGCGAAAGGTTACGAGCAGTACTTC.